These T cell receptor beta chains were read from a single sample in a study of response to subunit inactivated influenza vaccine. TCRdb independently ran MiXCR on the RT-PCR reads; one entry per CDR3 protein. The table lists more than 700,000 distinct CDR3 sequences, over 20% of them singletons. This specimen consisted of PBMCs from blood, obtained about 5 days after vaccination. The source of these receptors is a man in his fifties who received an inactivated influenza vaccine. Each CDR3 is given with its conserved first and last residue. D genes are given only for firm matches. Size is omitted from some rows. Given values are once, few, many or a class for expanded clones.

CDR3nt,CDR3aa,abundance,v_gene,j_gene,d_gene
TGTGCCAGCAGTTTAAATCCAGGGCAAGAGACCCAGTACTTC,CASSLNPGQETQYF,few,TRBV28,TRBJ2-5,NA
TGTGCCAGCAGTCCCGGACAGCTCTTAGAAGAGACCCAGTACTTC,CASSPGQLLEETQYF,NA,TRBV28,TRBJ2-5,NA
TGCAGTGCTAGAGATGCCCCCGCAGTGAGGGCGCAGCCCCAGCATTTT,CSARDAPAVRAQPQHF,NA,TRBV20-1,TRBJ1-5,NA
TGTGCCAGCAGGGAGCCTGGACTAGCGGTAAACAATGAGCAGTTCTTC,CASREPGLAVNNEQFF,few,TRBV6-1,TRBJ2-1,TRBD2
TGTGCCAGCAGCCAAGATACGTCGACTGCGTTCAAAAACATTCAGTACTTC,CASSQDTSTAFKNIQYF,NA,TRBV3-1,TRBJ2-4,NA
TGCAGTGCTAGTCGAGTAGGTCCCGGGGAGCTGTTTTTT,CSASRVGPGELFF,NA,TRBV20-1,TRBJ2-2,NA
TGTGCCAGCAGACAAGGACAGTACGAGCAGTACTTC,CASRQGQYEQYF,NA,TRBV6-6,TRBJ2-7,NA
TGCAGTGCTAGAGATATCCTAGCGGGATACGAGCAGTACTTC,CSARDILAGYEQYF,NA,TRBV20-1,TRBJ2-7,TRBD2
TGCGCCAGCAACTTCGGGGGAAACAATGAGCAGTTCTTC,CASNFGGNNEQFF,few,TRBV5-1,TRBJ2-1,NA
TGTGCCAGCAGCCCCGGGGTGGCCGCACCTCAAGAGACCCAGTACTTC,CASSPGVAAPQETQYF,NA,TRBV7-2,TRBJ2-5,NA
TGTGCCAGCAGTTTAGTGCTACAGGGGTCGGATACGCAGTATTTT,CASSLVLQGSDTQYF,few,TRBV12-3/TRBV12-4,TRBJ2-3,TRBD1
TGTGCCATCAGTGAGTCGCGGGCCCAAGAGACCCAGTACTTC,CAISESRAQETQYF,few,TRBV10-3,TRBJ2-5,NA
TGTGCCAGCAGTGCCCCGACTGGTGGGGTAGAGACCCAGTACTTC,CASSAPTGGVETQYF,NA,TRBV25-1,TRBJ2-5,NA
TGCAGTGCTAGAGATTCGACTGGGACTAGCGAGTATTACGAGCAGTACTTC,CSARDSTGTSEYYEQYF,NA,TRBV20-1,TRBJ2-7,TRBD2
TGCAGTGCTACCCGAGGAGGAGGGGGGGAGGGCACCGGGGAGCTGTTTTTT,CSATRGGGGEGTGELFF,many,TRBV20-1,TRBJ2-2,NA
TGTGCCAGCAGGAGGGGTCCTCGGGGGCACGGAAACACCATATATTTT,CASRRGPRGHGNTIYF,many,TRBV7-9,TRBJ1-3,NA
TGCAGCGCCGGCGGATTGGAGAACTATGGCTACACCTTC,CSAGGLENYGYTF,NA,TRBV29-1,TRBJ1-2,NA